This T cell receptor (beta chain) is from a study of blood T cells in healthy people across ages. The CDR3 consists of 13 residues. The germline V gene encodes CDR1 KGHDR and CDR2 SFDVKD. V gave up 4 bases and J gave up 4 bases; unmatched junction bases: 3. Healthy Caucasians from Russia aged roughly 6 to 95 served as donors. Then a second PCR, running roughly 7 to 11 cycles, was carried out with a sample-barcoded 5' primer and a J-beta primer mix. One entry per CDR3 protein results from TCRdb running MiXCR on the 5' RACE reads. This sample has hundreds of thousands of distinct CDR3 sequences, with 20% to 30% found just once. Separately, the same data were catalogued under a study of T cells of mothers and their children.

The TCR originated in a boy younger than 18 in good health. The sequenced sample consisted of blood. V usage is TRBV24-1 and J usage is TRBJ2-7; TRBD1 agrees at 7 bases. CDR3 protein: CATSEWDSYEQYF. As DNA, the CDR3 is TGTGCCACCAGTGAATGGGACAGTTACGAGCAGTACTTC.